The source of this T cell receptor beta chain is a study of blood T cell repertoires in COVID-19. The V segment lost 5 bases and the J segment 4 bases; nucleotides outside the gene matches: 7. Germline CDR1 and CDR2: MDHEN and SYDVKM. The CDR3 loop spans 14 amino acids. Here immunoSEQ multiplex PCR was the method, and the copy in TCRdb shows in-frame clones only, minus some. The data contain roughly 30,000 clones, 65% to 70% of them singletons. The V and J genes are TRBV28 and TRBJ1-2; 7 nucleotides match TRBD1. The sample comprised peripheral blood. This sequence originates from a human donor in a cohort sampled during active COVID-19. This chain's CDR3 is CASSPQDRTYGYTF. DNA of the CDR3: TGTGCCAGCAGTCCCCAGGACAGGACCTATGGCTACACCTTC.